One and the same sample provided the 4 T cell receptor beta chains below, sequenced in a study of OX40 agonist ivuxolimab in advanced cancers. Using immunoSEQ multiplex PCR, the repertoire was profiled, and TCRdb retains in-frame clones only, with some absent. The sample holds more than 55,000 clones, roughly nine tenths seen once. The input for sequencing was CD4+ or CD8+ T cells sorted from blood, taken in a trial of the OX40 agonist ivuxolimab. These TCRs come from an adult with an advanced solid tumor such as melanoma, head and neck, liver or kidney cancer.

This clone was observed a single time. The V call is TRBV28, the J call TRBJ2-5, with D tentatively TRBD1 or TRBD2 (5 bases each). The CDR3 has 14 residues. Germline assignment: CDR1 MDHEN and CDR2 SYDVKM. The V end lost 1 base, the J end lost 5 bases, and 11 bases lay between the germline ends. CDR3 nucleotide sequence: TGTGCCAGCAGTTTATCCGGGGCGTGGGAGACCCAGTACTTC. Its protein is CASSLSGAWETQYF.

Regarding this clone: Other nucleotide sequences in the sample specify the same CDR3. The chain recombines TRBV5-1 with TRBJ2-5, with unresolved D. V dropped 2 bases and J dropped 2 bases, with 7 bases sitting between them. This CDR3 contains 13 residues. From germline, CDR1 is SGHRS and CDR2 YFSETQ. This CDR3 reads CASSLGQQETQYF. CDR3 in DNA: TGCGCCAGCAGCTTAGGCCAGCAAGAGACCCAGTACTTC.

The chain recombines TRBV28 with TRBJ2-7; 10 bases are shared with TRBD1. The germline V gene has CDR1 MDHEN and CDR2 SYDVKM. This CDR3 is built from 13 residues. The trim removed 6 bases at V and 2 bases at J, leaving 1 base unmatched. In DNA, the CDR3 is TGTGCCAGCAGGGGACAGGGGCCCTACGAGCAGTACTTC. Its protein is CASRGQGPYEQYF.

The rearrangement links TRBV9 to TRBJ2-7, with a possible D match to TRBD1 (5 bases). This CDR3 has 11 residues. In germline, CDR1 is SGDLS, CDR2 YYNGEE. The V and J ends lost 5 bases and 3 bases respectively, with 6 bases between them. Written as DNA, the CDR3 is TGTGCCAGCAGTAGGGGCTACGAGCAGTACTTC. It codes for CASSRGYEQYF. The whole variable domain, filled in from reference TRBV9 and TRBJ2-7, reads DSGVTQTPKHLITATGQRVTLRCSPRSGDLSVYWYQQSLDQGLQFLIQYYNGEERAKGNILERFSAQQFPDLHSELNLSSLELGDSALYFCASSRGYEQYFGPGTRLTVT.